The present entry profiles one T cell receptor (beta chain) with its context. This specimen belongs to a study of blood T cell repertoires in COVID-19. Study-wide context: The United States, Italy and Spain supplied acute and convalescent COVID-19 samples.

The CDR3 covers 15 residues. The V end was cut by 0 bases, the J end by 1 base, with 10 bases between. Germline assignment: CDR1 SGHVS and CDR2 FNYEAQ. Original processing notes: Amplification of reference gene primers provided the estimated nucleated cell counts. Generated by immunoSEQ multiplex PCR, the TCRdb table keeps only in-frame clones and is missing some. From that table come the V and J calls and clone size; the DNA was used to work out D and trimming. The data show approximately 110,000 clones, with approximately 90% seen just once and about a third held by the top ten. V gene TRBV7-6 combines with J gene TRBJ2-7; no firm D call. The TCR sequence derives from a woman aged 80 or over with acute or convalescent COVID-19. Input material: peripheral blood. CDR3 loop: CASSLADRGSYEQYF. CDR3 nucleotide sequence: TGTGCCAGCAGCTTAGCCGACCGCGGATCCTACGAGCAGTACTTC.